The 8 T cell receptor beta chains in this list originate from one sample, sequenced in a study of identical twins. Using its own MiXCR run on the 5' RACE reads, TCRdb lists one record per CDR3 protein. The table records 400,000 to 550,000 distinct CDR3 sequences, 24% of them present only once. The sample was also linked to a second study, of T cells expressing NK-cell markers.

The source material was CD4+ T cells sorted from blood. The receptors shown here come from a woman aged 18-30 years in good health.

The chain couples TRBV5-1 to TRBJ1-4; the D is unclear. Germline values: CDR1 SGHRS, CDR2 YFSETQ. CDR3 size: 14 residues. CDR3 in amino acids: CASKPVATNEKLFF. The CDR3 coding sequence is TGCGCATCCAAGCCTGTAGCAACTAATGAAAAACTGTTTTTT.

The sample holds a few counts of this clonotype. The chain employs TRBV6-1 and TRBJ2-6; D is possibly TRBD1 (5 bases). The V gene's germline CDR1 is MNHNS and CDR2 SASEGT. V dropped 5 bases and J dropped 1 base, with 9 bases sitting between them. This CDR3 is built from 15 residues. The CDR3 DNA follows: TGTGCCAGCAGTCCACAGGCATCTGGGGCCAACGTCCTGACTTTC. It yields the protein CASSPQASGANVLTF.

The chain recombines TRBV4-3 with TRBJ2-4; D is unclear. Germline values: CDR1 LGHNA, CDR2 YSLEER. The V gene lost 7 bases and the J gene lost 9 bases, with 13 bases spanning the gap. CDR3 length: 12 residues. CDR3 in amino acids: CASNSTDGIQYF. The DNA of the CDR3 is TGCGCCAGCAACAGTACGGATGGCATTCAGTACTTC.

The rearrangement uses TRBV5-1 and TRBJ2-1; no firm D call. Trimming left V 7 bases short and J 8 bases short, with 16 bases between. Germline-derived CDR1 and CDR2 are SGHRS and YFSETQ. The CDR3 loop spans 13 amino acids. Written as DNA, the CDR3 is TGCGCCAGCGAGTTGCTTTGGGGTGATGAGCAGTTCTTC. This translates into CASELLWGDEQFF.

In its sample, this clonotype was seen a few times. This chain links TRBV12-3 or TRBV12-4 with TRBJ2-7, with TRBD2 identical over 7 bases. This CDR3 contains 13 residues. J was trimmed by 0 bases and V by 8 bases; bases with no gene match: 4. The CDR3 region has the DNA TGTGCCAGCGGTAGCGGGCGCTCCTACGAGCAGTACTTC. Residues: CASGSGRSYEQYF.

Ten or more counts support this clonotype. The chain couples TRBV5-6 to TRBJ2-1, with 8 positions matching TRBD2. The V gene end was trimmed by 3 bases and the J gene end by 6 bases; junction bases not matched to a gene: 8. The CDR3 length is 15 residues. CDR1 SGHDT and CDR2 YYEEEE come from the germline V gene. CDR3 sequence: CASSSLASGSNEQFF. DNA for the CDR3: TGTGCCAGCAGCTCGTTGGCTAGCGGGTCCAATGAGCAGTTCTTC.

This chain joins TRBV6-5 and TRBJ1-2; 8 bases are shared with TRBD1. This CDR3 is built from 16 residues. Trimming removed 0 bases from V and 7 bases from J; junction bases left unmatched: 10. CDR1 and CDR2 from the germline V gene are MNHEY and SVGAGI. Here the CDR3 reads CASSYSVSGGKGGYTF. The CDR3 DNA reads TGTGCCAGCAGTTACTCTGTCTCAGGGGGCAAAGGTGGCTACACCTTC.

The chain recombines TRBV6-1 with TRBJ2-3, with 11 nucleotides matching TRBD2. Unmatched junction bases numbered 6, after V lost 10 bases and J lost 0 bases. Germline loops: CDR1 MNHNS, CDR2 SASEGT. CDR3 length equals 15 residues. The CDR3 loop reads CATGRTSGSTDTQYF. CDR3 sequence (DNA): TGTGCCACGGGTAGGACTAGCGGGAGCACAGATACGCAGTATTTT.